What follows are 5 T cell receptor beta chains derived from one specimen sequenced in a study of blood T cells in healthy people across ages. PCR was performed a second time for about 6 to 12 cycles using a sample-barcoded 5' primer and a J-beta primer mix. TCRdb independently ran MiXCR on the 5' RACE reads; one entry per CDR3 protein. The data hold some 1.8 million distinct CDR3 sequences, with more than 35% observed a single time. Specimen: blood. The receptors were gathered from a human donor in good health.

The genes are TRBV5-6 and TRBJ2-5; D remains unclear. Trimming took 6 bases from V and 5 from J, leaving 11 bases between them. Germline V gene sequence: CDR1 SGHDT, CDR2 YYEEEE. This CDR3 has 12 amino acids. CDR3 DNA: TGTGCCAGCACCTTCTCCGGGGAGACCCAGTACTTC. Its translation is CASTFSGETQYF.

CDR3 amino acids: CASSSRQGVQYEQYF. The CDR3 DNA sequence: TGTGCCAGTAGTAGCCGACAGGGGGTTCAGTACGAGCAGTACTTC. This rearrangement joins TRBV19 to TRBJ2-7; 9 bases line up with TRBD1. V trimming: 4 bases; J trimming: 4 bases; junction bases outside the gene matches: 8. The germline V gene has CDR1 LNHDA and CDR2 SQIVND (reference sequence). The CDR3 contains 15 residues.

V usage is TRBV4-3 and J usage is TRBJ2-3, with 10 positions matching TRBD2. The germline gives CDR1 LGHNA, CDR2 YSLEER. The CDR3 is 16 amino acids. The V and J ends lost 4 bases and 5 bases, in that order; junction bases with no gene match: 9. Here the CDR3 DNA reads TGCGCCAGCAGCCGCCAAGCGGGGGGGCTTGTAGATACGCAGTATTTT. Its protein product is CASSRQAGGLVDTQYF.

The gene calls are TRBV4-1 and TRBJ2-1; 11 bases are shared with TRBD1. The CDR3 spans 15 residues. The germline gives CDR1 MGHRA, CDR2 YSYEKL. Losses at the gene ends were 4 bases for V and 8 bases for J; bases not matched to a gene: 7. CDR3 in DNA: TGCGCCAGCAGCCCCGGACAGGGGGCTCTATATGAGCAGTTCTTC. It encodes CASSPGQGALYEQFF.

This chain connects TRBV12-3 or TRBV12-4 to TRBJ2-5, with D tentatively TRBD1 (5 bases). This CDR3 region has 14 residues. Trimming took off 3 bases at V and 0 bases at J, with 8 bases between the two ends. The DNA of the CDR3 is TGTGCCAGCAGTTTCCGACAGTACCAAGAGACCCAGTACTTC. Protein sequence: CASSFRQYQETQYF.